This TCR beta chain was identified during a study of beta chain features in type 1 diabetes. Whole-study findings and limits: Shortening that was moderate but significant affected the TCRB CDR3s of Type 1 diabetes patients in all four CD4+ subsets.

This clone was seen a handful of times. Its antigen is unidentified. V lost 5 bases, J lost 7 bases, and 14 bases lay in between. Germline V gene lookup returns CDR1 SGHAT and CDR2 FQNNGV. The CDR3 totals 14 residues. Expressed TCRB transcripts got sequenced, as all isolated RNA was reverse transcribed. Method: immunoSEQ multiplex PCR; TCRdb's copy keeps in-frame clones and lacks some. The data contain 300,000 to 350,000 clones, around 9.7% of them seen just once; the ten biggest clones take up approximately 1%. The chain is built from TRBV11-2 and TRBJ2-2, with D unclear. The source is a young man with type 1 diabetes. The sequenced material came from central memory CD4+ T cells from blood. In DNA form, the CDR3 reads TGTGCCAGCAGCGTATTAAGTCCAGGCGGGGAGCTGTTTTTT. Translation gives CASSVLSPGGELFF.